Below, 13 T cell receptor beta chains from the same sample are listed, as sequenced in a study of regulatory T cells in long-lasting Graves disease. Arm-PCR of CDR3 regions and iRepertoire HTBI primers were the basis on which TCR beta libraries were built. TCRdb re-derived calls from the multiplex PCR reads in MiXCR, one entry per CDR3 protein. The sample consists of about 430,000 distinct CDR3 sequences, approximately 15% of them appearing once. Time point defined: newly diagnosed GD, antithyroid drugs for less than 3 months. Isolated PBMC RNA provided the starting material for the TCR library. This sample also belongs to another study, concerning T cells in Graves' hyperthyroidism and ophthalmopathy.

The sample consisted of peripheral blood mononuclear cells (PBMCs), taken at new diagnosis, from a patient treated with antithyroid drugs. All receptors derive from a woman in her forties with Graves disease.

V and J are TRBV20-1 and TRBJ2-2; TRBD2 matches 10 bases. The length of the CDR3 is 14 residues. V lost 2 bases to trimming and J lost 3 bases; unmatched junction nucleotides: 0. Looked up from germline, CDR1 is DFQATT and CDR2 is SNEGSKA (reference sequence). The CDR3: CSARLAGDTGELFF. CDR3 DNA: TGCAGTGCTAGACTAGCGGGAGACACCGGGGAGCTGTTTTTT.

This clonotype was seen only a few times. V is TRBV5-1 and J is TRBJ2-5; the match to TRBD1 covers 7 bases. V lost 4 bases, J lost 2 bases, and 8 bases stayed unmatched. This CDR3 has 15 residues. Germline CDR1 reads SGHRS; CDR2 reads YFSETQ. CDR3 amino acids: CASSPGTALQETQYF. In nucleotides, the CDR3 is TGCGCCAGCAGCCCGGGGACAGCATTACAAGAGACCCAGTACTTC.

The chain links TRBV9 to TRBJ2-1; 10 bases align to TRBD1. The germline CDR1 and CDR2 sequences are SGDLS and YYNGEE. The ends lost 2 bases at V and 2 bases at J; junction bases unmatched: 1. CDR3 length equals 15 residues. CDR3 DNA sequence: TGTGCCAGCAGCGTGGACAGGGGGGCCTACAATGAGCAGTTCTTC. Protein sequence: CASSVDRGAYNEQFF.

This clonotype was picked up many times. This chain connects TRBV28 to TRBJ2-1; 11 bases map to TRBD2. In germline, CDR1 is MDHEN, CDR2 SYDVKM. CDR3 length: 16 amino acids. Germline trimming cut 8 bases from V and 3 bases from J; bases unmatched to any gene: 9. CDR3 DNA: TGTGCCAGCTATTCGACCGGGACTAGCGGCTACAATGAGCAGTTCTTC. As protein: CASYSTGTSGYNEQFF.

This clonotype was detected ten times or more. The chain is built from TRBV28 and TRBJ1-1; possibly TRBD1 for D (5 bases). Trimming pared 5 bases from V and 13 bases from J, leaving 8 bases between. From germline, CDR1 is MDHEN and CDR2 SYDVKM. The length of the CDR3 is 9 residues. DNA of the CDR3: TGTGCCAGCAGTGTGGGGGGTTTCTTT. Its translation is CASSVGGFF.

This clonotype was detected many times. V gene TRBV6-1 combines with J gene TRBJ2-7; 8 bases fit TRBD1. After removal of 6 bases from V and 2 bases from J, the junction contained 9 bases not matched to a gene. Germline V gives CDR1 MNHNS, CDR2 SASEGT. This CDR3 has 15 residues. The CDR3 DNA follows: TGTGCCAGCAGGGGGAACCGGGACAGGCCCTACGAGCAGTACTTC. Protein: CASRGNRDRPYEQYF.

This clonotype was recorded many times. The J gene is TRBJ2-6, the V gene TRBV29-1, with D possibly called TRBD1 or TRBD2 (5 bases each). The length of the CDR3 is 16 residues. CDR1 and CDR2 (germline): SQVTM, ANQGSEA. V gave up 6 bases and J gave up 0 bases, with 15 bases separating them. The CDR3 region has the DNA TGCAGCGTGGATGAGGGGTTCAGCTCTGGGGCCAACGTCCTGACTTTC. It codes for CSVDEGFSSGANVLTF.

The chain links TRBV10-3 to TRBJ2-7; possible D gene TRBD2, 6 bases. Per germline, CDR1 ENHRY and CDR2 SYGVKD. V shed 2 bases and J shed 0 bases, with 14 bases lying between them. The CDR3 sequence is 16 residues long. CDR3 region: CAISEPIRTTSYEQYF. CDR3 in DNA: TGTGCCATCAGTGAGCCCATAAGGACTACCTCCTACGAGCAGTACTTC.

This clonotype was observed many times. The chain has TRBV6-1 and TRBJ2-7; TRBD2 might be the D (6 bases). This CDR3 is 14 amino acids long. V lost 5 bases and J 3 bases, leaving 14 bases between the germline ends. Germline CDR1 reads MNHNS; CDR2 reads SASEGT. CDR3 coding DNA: TGTGCCAGCAGTCGAACTAGCTGGAGCTACGAGCAGTACTTC. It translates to CASSRTSWSYEQYF.

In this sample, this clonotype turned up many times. CDR3 in DNA: TGTGCCAGCTCATACCACGCTGCCTACAATGAGCAGTTCTTC. As protein: CASSYHAAYNEQFF. This chain joins TRBV13 and TRBJ2-1; D gene uncertain. Germline V gene lookup returns CDR1 PRHDT and CDR2 FYEKMQ (reference sequence). Trimming removed 8 bases at V and 2 bases at J, with 13 bases between. The CDR3 is 14 residues long.

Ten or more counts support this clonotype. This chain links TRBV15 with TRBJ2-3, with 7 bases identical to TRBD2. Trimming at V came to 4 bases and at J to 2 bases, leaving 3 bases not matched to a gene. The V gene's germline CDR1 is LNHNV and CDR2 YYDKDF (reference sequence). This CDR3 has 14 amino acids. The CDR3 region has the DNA TGTGCCACCAGCACTAGCGGAAACACAGATACGCAGTATTTT. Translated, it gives CATSTSGNTDTQYF.

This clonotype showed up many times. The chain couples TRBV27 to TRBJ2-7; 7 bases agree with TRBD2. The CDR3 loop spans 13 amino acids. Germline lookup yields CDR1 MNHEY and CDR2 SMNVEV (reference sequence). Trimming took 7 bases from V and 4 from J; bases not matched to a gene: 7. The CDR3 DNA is TGTGCCAGCACCGCGGGAGTAGGATACGAGCAGTACTTC. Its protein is CASTAGVGYEQYF.

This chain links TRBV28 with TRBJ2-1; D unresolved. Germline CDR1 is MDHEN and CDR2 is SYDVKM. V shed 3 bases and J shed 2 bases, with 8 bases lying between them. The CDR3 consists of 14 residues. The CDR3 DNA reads TGTGCCAGCAGTTTGGCTCCGCCCTACAATGAGCAGTTCTTC. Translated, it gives CASSLAPPYNEQFF. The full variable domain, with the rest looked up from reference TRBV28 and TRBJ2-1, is DVKVTQSSRYLVKRTGEKVFLECVQDMDHENMFWYRQDPGLGLRLIYFSYDVKMKEKGDIPEGYSVSREKKERFSLILESASTNQTSMYLCASSLAPPYNEQFFGPGTRLTVL.